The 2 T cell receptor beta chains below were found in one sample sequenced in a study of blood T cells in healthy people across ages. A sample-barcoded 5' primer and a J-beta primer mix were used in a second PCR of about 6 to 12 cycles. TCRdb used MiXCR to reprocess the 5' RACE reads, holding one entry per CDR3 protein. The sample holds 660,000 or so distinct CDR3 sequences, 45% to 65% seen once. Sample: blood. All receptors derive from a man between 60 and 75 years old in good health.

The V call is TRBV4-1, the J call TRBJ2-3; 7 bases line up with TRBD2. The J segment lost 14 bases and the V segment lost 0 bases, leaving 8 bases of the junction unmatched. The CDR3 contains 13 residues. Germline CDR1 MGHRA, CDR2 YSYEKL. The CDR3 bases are TGCGCCAGCAGCCAAGATCCCGGGGGGTGGGCGTATTTT. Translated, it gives CASSQDPGGWAYF.

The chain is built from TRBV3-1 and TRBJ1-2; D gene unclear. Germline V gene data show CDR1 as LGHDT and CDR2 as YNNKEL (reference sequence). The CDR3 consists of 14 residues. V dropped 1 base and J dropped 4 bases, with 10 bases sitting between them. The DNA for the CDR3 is TGTGCCAGCAGCCAAGTTAAGGGCACCTATGGCTACACCTTC. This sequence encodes CASSQVKGTYGYTF.